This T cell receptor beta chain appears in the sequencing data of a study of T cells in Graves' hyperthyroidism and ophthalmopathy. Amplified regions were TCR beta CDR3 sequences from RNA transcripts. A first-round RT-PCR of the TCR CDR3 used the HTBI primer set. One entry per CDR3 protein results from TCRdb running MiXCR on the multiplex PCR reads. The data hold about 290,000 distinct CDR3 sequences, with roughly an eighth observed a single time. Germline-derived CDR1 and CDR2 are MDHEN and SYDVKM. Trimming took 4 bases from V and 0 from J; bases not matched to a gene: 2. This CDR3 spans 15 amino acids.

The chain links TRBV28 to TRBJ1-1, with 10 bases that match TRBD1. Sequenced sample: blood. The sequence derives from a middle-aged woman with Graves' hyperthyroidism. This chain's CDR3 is CASSWGQGMNTEAFF. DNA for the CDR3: TGTGCCAGCAGTTGGGGACAGGGGATGAACACTGAAGCTTTCTTT.